The sequence of this T cell receptor (beta chain) was determined in a study of blood T cells in healthy people across ages (dated by TCRdb to about 2015). Regarding the study in general: In model experiments, template switching captured roughly one uniquely barcoded TCR beta cDNA molecule for every two T cells. Using deep sequencing normalized with unique cDNA molecular identifiers, the study measured how TCR beta repertoire diversity changes with age. The donors were split into four age groups: young (average around 16 years), middle-aged (more than 35), aged (approximately 60) and long-lived (about 74). To avoid experimental bias, donors of different ages were distributed randomly across sequencing lanes. For two donors (one aged 18 to 29 and one aged 80 or older), the study analyzed two additional independent replicas of 1 million unique cDNA reads from the same blood draw. Broad study findings and their caveats: Because profiling used bulk unsorted PBMCs, naive and antigen-experienced compartments could not be compared conclusively. Total diversity estimates from one million sequenced T cells were considered lower bounds and underestimates. The CMV infection status of donors was not known, potentially confounding age-related changes in expanded clonotypes. A strong correlation was found between observed TCR beta diversity and the percentage of naive T cells measured by flow cytometry. Observed TCR beta diversity per million T cells fell roughly linearly with age, and a significant reduction was already apparent by age about 38. Compared with the aged group, the long-lived group had more naive CD4+ T cells, fewer expanded clones and increased TCR diversity, a pattern suggesting age selection.

Ends trimmed: V by 5 bases, J by 2 bases; bases unmatched to a gene: 1. From the cysteine up to the phenylalanine, the CDR3 has a length of 13 residues. Of all the DNA, just the CDR3 is kept, 39 bases in frame from base 1. The CDR1 and CDR2 encoded by the germline V gene are MDHEN and SYDVKM. As regards this clonotype: The antigen this receptor binds is unknown. Per-base quality was not reported, and no clone a single base away is much larger than it.

The donors were 40 or so Caucasian individuals from Russia, aged roughly 6 to 90 years, who were systemically healthy. Each donor gave about 9.7 milliliters of peripheral blood, drawn into EDTA-treated Vacutainer tubes. Ficoll-Paque density-gradient centrifugation was used to isolate PBMCs, with at least 6.5 million per sample. Trizol reagent was used to extract total RNA from PBMCs, with at least 5 micrograms per sample. For every donor, an aliquot of PBMCs went through flow cytometry to measure the percentages of naive CD45RAhigh/CD27high T cells. Libraries were built with 5' RACE. The listed sequencing device is Illumina HiSeq 2500. A second PCR of roughly 7 to 12 cycles was run with a J-beta primer mix and a sample-barcoded 5' primer. A template-switch 5' adaptor carrying 12 random nucleotides introduced a unique molecular identifier onto each TCR beta cDNA molecule. At least 2.5 million CDR3-containing paired-end reads were obtained from each sample. All of the RNA was converted into first-strand cDNA using the Mint cDNA synthesis kit, with a TRBC-specific oligonucleotide serving as the primer. All cDNA was treated with uracil-DNA glycosylase and then went through a first 18-cycle PCR with the universal primers M1SS and BC2_uni_R. The authors processed their data as follows. Normalization of each sample was performed by random selection of 1 million high-quality reads, each carrying a distinct molecular identifier. Instead of being binned into consensus sequences, reads that shared molecular identifiers were thrown out. MiTCR, set to a Q25 quality threshold and the strictest error-elimination algorithm, was used for CDR3 identification, clonotype clustering and error correction. Lower-bound total TCR beta diversity was estimated with a nonparametric unseen species model using Euler transformation. TCRdb reprocessing: public reads trimmed at Q25 with fastp, clones called with MiXCR, in-frame beta chains kept. Entries that share a CDR3 protein sequence are merged under the most common genes and DNA. TCRdb, not the original authors, processed these V and J calls. Across this sample there are more than 650,000 distinct CDR3 sequences, with 22% seen only once. In total, the top ten clones hold around a fifth of the sample.

The sequenced sample consisted of blood. Here the chain combines TRBV28 and TRBJ2-3, and TRBD2 matches 7 of the central bases. This TCR was sampled from a man between 65 and 80 years old in good health. In nucleotide form, the sequence is TGTGCCAGCAGTAAGCGGGACACAGATACGCAGTATTTT. It codes for CASSKRDTDTQYF.